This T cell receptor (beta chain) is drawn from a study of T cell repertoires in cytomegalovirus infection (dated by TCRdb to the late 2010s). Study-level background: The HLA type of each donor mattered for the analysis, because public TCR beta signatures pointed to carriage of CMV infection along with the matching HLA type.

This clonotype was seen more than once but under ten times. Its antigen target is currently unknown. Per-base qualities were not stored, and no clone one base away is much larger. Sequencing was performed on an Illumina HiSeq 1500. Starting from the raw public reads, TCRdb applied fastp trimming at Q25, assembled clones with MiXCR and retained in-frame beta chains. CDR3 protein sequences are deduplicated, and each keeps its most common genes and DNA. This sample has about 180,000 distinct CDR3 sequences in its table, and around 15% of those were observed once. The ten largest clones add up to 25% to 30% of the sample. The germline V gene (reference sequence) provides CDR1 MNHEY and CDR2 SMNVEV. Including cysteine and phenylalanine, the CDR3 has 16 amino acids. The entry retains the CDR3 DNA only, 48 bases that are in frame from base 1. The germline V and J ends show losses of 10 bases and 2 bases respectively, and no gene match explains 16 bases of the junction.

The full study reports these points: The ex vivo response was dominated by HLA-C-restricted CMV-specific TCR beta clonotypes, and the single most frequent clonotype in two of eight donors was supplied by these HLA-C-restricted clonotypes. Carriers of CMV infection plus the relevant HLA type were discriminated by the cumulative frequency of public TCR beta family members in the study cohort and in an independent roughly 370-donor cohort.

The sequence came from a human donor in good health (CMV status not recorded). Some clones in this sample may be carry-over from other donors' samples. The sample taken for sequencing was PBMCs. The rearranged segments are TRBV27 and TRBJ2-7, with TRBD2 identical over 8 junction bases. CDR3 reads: CATRIQGTRIPYEQYF. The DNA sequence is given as TGTGCCACCAGAATCCAAGGGACTAGAATCCCCTACGAGCAGTACTTC.